The subject of this entry is one T cell receptor beta chain. This clonotype has more than one count but fewer than ten. No cognate antigen has been identified for it. There are no base qualities to consult, and no much larger clone falls within one base. These data originate in a study of T-cell reconstitution after alpha-beta-depleted transplantation in children (dated by TCRdb to 2015 to 2016). Notes on the research overall: T-cell immune reconstitution after TCRalphabeta/CD19-depleted allogeneic hematopoietic cell transplantation in children was quantitatively tracked in the study by means of TCR repertoire profiling.

The receptor library was made with PCR. The sequencer was an Illumina HiSeq 2500. To normalize quantification of the TCRbeta repertoire, the TCR libraries were built with molecular barcoding that relied on unique molecular identifiers. The public reads were quality trimmed at Q25 with fastp and then assembled into clones with MiXCR by TCRdb, keeping productive beta chains. Each entry merges the rows of one CDR3 protein and shows their most common DNA and genes. The sample contains under 450,000 distinct CDR3 sequences, about a sixth of them found a single time. The ten most abundant clones make up under 30% of the sample. The V and J ends are trimmed by 4 bases and 5 bases, leaving 17 bases between them. The CDR3, cysteine through phenylalanine, is 15 amino acids long. Kept here is only the CDR3 DNA, which spans 45 bases and is read in frame from base 1. Sequences SGHVS (CDR1) and FNYEAQ (CDR2) are obtained from the germline V gene.

Study-level results and caveats: Over the following months the frequencies of hyperexpanded clones went down, and after one year T-cell counts and TCRbeta diversity were mostly credited to newly produced T cells. The apparently early recovery of alphabetaT-cell counts about two months after transplant reportedly depended on only several hundred rapidly expanded clones that came from non-depleted graft cells. The high TCRbeta diversity at day 60 in some patients was ascribed to recipient T cells and intrathymic progenitors that had survived conditioning.

The sample's treatment or condition, from its label and the paper: allogeneic hematopoietic cell transplantation with graft depleted of TCRalphabeta T cells and CD19 B cells. Transplant recipients were children who received TCRalphabeta/CD19-depleted allogeneic hematopoietic cell grafts. This receptor was obtained from a boy in the first two years of life who had a stem cell transplant for Wiskott-Aldrich syndrome, so the T cells may come from the graft donor. The chain employs TRBV7-6 and TRBJ2-5; the D region possibly corresponds to TRBD1 (6 bases align). Sequenced material: PBMCs, mostly from graft donor cells, taken 360 days after TCRalphabeta/CD19-depleted stem cell transplant. The CDR3 protein is CASSSRSGDRETQYF. The sequenced DNA: TGTGCCAGCAGCTCCCGGTCAGGGGATAGGGAGACCCAGTACTTC.